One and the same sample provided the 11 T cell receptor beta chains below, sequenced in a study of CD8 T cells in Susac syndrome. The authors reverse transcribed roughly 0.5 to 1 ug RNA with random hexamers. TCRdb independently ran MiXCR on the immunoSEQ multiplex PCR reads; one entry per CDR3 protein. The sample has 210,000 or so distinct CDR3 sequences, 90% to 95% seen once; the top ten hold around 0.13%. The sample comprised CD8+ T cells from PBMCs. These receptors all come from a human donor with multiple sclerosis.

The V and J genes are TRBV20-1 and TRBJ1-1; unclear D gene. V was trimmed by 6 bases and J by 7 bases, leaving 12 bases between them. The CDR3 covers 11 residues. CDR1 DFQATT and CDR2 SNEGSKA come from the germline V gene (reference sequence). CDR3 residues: CSASLDGEAFF. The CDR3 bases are TGCAGTGCCTCCTTGGACGGTGAAGCTTTCTTT.

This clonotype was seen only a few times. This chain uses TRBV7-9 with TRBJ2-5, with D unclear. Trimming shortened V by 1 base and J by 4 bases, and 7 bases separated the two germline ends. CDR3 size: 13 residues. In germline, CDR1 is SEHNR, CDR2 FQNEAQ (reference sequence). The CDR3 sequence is CASSLVGGETQYF. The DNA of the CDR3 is TGTGCCAGCAGCTTAGTAGGCGGAGAGACCCAGTACTTC. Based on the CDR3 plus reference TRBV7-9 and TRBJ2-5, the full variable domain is DTGVSQNPRHKITKRGQNVTFRCDPISEHNRLYWYRQTLGQGPEFLTYFQNEAQLEKSRLLSDRFSAERPKGSFSTLEIQRTEQGDSAMYLCASSLVGGETQYFGPGTRLLVL.

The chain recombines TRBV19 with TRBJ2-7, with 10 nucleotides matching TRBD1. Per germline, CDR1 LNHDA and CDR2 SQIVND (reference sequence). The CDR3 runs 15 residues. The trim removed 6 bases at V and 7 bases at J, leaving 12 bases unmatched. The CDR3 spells CASSVWTGGPEEQYF. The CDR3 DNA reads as TGTGCCAGTAGCGTTTGGACAGGGGGTCCCGAAGAGCAGTACTTC. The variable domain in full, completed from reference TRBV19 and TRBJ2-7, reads DGGITQSPKYLFRKEGQNVTLSCEQNLNHDAMYWYRQDPGQGLRLIYYSQIVNDFQKGDIAEGYSVSREKKESFPLTVTSAQKNPTAFYLCASSVWTGGPEEQYFGPGTRLTVT.

The CDR3 protein is CASTALRDVFNEQFF. CDR3 nucleotides: TGTGCCAGCACCGCCCTCCGGGACGTTTTCAATGAGCAGTTCTTC. The rearrangement uses TRBV12-3 or TRBV12-4 and TRBJ2-1; D might be TRBD1 or TRBD2, each matching 5 bases. This CDR3 region has 15 residues. Trimming shortened V by 7 bases and J by 6 bases, and 19 bases separated the two germline ends.

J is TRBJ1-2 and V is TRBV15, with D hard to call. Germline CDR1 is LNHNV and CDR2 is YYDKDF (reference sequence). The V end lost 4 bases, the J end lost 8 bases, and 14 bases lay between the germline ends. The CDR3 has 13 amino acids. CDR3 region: CATSKGSRTGYTF. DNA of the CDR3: TGTGCCACCAGCAAGGGCAGCCGGACGGGCTACACCTTC.

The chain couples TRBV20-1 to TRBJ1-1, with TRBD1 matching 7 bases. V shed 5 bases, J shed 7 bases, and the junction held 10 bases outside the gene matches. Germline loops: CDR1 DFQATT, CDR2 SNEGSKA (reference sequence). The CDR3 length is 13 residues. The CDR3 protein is CSASDRRIGEAFF. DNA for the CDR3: TGCAGTGCTTCGGACAGGCGCATAGGTGAAGCTTTCTTT.

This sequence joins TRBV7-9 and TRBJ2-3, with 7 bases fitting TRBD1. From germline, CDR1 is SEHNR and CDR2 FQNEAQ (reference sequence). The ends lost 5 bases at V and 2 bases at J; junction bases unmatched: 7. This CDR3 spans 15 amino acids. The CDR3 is CASSPIDRVTDTQYF. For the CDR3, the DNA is TGTGCCAGCAGCCCGATCGACAGGGTCACAGATACGCAGTATTTT.

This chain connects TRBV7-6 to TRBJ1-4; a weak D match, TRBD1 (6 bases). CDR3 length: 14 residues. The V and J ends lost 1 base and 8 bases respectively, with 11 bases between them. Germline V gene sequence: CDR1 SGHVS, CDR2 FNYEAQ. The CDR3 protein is CASSLGGGPEKLFF. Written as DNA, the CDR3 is TGTGCCAGCAGCTTAGGAGGGGGGCCCGAAAAACTGTTTTTT. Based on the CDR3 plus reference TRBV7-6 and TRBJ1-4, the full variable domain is GAGVSQSPRYKVTKRGQDVALRCDPISGHVSLYWYRQALGQGPEFLTYFNYEAQQDKSGLPNDRFSAERPEGSISTLTIQRTEQRDSAMYRCASSLGGGPEKLFFGSGTQLSVL.

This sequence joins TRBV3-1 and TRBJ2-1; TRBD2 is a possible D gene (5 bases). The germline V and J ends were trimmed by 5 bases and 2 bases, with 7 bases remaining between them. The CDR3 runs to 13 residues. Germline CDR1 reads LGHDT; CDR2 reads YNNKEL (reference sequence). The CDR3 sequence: CASSTGTYNEQFF. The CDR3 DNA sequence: TGTGCCAGCAGCACCGGGACCTACAATGAGCAGTTCTTC.

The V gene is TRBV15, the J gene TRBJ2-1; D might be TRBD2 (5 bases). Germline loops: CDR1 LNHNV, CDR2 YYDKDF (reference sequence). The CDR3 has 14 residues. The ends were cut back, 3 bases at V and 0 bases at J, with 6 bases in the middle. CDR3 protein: CATSSRDSYNEQFF. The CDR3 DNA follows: TGTGCCACCAGCAGTCGGGACTCCTACAATGAGCAGTTCTTC. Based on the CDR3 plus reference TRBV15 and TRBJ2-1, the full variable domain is DAMVIQNPRYQVTQFGKPVTLSCSQTLNHNVMYWYQQKSSQAPKLLFHYYDKDFNNEADTPDNFQSRRPNTSFCFLDIRSPGLGDTAMYLCATSSRDSYNEQFFGPGTRLTVL.

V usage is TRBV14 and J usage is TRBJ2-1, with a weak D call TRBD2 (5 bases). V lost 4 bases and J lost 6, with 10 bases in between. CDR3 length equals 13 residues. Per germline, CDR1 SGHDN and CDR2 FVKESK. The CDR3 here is CASSPRGFNEQFF. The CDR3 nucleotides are TGTGCCAGCAGCCCTCGAGGGTTCAATGAGCAGTTCTTC.